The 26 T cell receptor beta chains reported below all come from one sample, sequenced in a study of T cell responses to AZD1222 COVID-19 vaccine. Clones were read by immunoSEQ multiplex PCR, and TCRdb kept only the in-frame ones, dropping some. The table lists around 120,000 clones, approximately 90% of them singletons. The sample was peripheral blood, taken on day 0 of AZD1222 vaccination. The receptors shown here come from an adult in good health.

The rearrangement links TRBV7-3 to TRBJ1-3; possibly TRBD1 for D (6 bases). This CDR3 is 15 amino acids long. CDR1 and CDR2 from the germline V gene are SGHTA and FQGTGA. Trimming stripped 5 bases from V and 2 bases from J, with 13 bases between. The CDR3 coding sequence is TGTGCCAGCAGCCGGAAGGGGGAGGCTGGAAACACCATATATTTT. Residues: CASSRKGEAGNTIYF. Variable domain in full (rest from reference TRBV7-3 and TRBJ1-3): GAGVSQTPSNKVTEKGKYVELRCDPISGHTALYWYRQSLGQGPEFLIYFQGTGAADDSGLPNDRFFAVRPEGSVSTLKIQRTERGDSAVYLCASSRKGEAGNTIYFGEGSWLTVV.

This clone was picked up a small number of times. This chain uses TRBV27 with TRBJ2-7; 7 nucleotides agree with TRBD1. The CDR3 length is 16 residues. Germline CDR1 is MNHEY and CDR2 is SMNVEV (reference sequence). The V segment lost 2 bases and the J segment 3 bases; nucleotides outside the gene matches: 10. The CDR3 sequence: CASSLGGPTGYYEQYF. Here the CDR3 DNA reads TGTGCCAGCAGTTTAGGGGGTCCGACAGGGTACTACGAGCAGTACTTC.

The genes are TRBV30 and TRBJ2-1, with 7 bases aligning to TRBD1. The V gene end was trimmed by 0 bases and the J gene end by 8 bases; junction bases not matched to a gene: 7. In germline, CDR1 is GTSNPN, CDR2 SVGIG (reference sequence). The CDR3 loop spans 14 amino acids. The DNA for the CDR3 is TGTGCCTGGAGTGTTTGGCAGGGGGAATATGAGCAGTTCTTC. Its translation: CAWSVWQGEYEQFF.

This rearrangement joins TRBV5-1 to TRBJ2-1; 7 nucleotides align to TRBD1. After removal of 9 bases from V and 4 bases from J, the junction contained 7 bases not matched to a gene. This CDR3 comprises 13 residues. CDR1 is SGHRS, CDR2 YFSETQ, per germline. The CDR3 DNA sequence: TGCGCCACCCGGACAGGTCTTTACAATGAGCAGTTCTTC. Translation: CATRTGLYNEQFF.

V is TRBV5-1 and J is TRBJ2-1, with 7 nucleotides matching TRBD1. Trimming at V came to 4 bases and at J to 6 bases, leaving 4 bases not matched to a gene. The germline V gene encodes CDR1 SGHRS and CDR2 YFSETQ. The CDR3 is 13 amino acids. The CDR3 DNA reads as TGCGCCAGCAGCCCGGACAGGTTCAATGAGCAGTTCTTC. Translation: CASSPDRFNEQFF.

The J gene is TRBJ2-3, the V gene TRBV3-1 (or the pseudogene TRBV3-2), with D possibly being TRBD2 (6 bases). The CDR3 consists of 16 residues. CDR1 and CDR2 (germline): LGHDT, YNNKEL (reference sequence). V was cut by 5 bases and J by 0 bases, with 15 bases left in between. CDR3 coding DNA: TGTGCCAGCAGCGGGGACTTGCGTTCTAGCACAGATACGCAGTATTTT. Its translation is CASSGDLRSSTDTQYF.

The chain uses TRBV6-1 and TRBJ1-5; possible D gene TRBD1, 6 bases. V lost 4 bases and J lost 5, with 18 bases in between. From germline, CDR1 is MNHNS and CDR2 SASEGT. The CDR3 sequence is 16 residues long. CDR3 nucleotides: TGTGCCAGCAGTGGGGGGGGGCCGCTACCGTATCAGCCCCAGCATTTT. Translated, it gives CASSGGGPLPYQPQHF.

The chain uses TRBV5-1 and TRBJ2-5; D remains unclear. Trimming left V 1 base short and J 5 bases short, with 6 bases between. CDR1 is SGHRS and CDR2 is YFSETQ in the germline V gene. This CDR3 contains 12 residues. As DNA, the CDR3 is TGCGCCAGCAGCTTGATGGGGGAGACCCAGTACTTC. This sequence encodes CASSLMGETQYF.

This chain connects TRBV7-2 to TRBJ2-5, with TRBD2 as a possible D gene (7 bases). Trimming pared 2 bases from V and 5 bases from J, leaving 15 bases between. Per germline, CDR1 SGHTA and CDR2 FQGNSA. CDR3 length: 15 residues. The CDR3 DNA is TGTGCCAGCAGCTTATGGGGGGGCGATCCGGAGACCCAGTACTTC. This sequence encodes CASSLWGGDPETQYF. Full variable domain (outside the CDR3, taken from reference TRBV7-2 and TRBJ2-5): GAGVSQSPSNKVTEKGKDVELRCDPISGHTALYWYRQSLGQGLEFLIYFQGNSAPDKSGLPSDRFSAERTGGSVSTLTIQRTQQEDSAVYLCASSLWGGDPETQYFGPGTRLLVL.

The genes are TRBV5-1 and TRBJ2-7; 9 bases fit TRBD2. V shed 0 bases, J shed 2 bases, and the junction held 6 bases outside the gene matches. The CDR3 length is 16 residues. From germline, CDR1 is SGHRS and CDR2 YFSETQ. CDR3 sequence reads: CASSLGASGVTYEQYF. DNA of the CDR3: TGCGCCAGCAGCTTGGGCGCTAGCGGGGTTACCTACGAGCAGTACTTC.

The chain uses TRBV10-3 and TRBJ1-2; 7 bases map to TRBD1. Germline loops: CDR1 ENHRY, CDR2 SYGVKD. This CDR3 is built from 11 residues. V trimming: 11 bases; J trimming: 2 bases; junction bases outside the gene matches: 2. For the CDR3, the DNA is TGTGCCTCAGGGGGAAACTATGGCTACACCTTC. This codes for CASGGNYGYTF.

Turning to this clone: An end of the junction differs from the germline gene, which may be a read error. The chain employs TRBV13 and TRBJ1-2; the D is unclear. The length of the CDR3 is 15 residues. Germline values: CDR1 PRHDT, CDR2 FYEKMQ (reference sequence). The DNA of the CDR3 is TGTGCCAGCAGCGTAGGCCCACAAGGGAACTATGGCTACACCTTC. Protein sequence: CASSVGPQGNYGYTF.

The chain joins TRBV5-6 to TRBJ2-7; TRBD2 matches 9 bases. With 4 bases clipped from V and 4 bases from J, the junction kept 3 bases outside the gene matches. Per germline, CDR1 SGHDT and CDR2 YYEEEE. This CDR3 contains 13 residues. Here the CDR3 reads CASSEAGGYEQYF. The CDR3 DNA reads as TGTGCCAGCAGCGAGGCGGGAGGGTACGAGCAGTACTTC. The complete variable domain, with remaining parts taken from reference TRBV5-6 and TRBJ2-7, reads DAGVTQSPTHLIKTRGQQVTLRCSPKSGHDTVSWYQQALGQGPQFIFQYYEEEERQRGNFPDRFSGHQFPNYSSELNVNALLLGDSALYLCASSEAGGYEQYFGPGTRLTVT.

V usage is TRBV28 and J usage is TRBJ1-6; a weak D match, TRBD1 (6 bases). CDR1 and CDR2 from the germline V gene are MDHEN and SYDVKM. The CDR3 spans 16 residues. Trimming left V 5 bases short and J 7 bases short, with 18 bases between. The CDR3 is CASSPGTPYGNSPLHF. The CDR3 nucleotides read TGTGCCAGCAGTCCCGGGACACCCTATGGCAATTCACCCCTCCACTTT.

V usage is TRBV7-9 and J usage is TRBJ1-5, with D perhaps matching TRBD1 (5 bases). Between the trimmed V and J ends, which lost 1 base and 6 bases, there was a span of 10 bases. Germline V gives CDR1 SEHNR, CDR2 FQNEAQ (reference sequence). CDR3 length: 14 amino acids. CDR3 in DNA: TGTGCCAGCAGCTTAGGGGGGAACATTCAGCCCCAGCATTTT. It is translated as CASSLGGNIQPQHF.

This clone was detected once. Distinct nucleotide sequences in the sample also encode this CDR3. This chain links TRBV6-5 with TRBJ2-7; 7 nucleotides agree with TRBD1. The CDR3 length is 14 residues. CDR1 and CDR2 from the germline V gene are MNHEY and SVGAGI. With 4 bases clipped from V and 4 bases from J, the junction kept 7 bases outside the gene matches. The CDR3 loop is CASSSPGQIYEQYF. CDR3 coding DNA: TGTGCCAGCAGTTCCCCGGGACAGATATACGAGCAGTACTTC.

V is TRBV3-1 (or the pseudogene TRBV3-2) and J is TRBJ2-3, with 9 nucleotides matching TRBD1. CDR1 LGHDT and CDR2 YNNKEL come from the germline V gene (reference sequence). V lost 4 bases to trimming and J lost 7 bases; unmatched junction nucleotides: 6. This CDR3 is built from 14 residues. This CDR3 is CASSPDRGLHTQYF. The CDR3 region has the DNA TGTGCCAGCAGCCCGGACAGGGGCTTGCATACGCAGTATTTT.

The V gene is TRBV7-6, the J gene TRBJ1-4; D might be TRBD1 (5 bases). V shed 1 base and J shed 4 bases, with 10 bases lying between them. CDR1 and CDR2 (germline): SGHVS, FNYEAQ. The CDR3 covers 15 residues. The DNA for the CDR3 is TGTGCCAGCAGCTTAGTTGGGACTGATAATGAAAAACTGTTTTTT. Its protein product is CASSLVGTDNEKLFF. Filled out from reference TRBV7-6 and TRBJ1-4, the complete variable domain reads GAGVSQSPRYKVTKRGQDVALRCDPISGHVSLYWYRQALGQGPEFLTYFNYEAQQDKSGLPNDRFSAERPEGSISTLTIQRTEQRDSAMYRCASSLVGTDNEKLFFGSGTQLSVL.

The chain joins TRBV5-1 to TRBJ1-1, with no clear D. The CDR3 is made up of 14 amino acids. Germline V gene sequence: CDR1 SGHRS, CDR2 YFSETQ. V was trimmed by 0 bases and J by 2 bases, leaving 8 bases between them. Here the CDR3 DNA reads TGCGCCAGCAGCTTGGCCTTCTCTAACACTGAAGCTTTCTTT. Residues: CASSLAFSNTEAFF.

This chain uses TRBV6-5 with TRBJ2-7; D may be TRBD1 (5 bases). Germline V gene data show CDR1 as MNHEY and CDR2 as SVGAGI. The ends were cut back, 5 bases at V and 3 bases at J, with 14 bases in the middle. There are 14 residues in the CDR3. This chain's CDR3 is CASSRQRVNYEQYF. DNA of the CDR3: TGTGCCAGCAGTCGACAGAGAGTCAACTACGAGCAGTACTTC.

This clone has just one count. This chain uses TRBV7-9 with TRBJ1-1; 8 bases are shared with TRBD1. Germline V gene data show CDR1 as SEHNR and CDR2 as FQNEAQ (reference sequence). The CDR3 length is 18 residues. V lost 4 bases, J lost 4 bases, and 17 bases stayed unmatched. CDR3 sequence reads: CASSSGTGGIIGGTEAFF. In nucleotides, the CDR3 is TGTGCCAGCAGCTCCGGGACAGGAGGTATAATCGGGGGCACTGAAGCTTTCTTT.

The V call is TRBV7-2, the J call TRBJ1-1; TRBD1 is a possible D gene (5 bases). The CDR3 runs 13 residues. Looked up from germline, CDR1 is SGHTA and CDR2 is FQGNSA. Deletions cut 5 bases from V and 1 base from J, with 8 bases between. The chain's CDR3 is CASSRQRNTEAFF. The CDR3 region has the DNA TGTGCCAGCAGCCGACAGCGGAACACTGAAGCTTTCTTT. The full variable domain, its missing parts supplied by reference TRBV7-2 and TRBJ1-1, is GAGVSQSPSNKVTEKGKDVELRCDPISGHTALYWYRQSLGQGLEFLIYFQGNSAPDKSGLPSDRFSAERTGGSVSTLTIQRTQQEDSAVYLCASSRQRNTEAFFGQGTRLTVV.

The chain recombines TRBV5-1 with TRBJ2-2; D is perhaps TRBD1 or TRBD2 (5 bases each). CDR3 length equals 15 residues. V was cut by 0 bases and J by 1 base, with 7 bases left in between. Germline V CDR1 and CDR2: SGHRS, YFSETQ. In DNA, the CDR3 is TGCGCCAGCAGCTTGGATGGGGGGAACACCGGGGAGCTGTTTTTT. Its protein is CASSLDGGNTGELFF.

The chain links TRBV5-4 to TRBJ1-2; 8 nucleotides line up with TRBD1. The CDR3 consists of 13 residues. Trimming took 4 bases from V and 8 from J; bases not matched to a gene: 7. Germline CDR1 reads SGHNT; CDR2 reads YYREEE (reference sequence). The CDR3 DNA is TGTGCCAGCAGCCCGGGGACAGGTGGAGGCTACACCTTC. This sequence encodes CASSPGTGGGYTF.

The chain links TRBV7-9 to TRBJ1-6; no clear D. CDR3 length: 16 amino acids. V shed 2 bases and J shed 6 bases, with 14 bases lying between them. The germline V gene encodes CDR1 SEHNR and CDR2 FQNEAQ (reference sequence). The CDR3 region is CASSLFPESSNSPLHF. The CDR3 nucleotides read TGTGCCAGCAGCTTATTCCCGGAGTCAAGTAATTCACCCCTCCACTTT.

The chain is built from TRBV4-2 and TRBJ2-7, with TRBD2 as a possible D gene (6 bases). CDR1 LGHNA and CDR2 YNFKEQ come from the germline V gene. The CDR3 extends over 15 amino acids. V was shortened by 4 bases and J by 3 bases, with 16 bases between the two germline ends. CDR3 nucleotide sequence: TGTGCCAGCAGCCTACTGACTAGTCCTGTCTACGAGCAGTACTTC. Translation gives CASSLLTSPVYEQYF.